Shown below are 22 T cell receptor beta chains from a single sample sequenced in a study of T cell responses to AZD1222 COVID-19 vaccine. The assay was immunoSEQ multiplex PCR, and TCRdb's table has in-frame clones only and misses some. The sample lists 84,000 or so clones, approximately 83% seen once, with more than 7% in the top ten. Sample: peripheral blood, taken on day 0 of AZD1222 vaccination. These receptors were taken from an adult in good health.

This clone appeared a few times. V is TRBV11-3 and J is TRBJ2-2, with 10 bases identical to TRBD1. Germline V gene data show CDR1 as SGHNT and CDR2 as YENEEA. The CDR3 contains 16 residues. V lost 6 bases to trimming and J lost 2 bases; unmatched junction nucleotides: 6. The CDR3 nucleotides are TGTGCCAGCAGTCGGGACAGGGGAACCAACACCGGGGAGCTGTTTTTT. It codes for CASSRDRGTNTGELFF. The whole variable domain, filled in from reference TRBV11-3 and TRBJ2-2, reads EAGVVQSPRYKIIEKKQPVAFWCNPISGHNTLYWYLQNLGQGPELLIRYENEEAVDDSQLPKDRFSAERLKGVDSTLKIQPAELGDSAVYLCASSRDRGTNTGELFFGEGSRLTVL.

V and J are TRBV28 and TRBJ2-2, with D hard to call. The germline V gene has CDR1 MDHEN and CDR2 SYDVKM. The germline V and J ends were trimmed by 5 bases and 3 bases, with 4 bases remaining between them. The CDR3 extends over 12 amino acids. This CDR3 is CASSSHTGELFF. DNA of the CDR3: TGTGCCAGCAGTAGCCACACCGGGGAGCTGTTTTTT.

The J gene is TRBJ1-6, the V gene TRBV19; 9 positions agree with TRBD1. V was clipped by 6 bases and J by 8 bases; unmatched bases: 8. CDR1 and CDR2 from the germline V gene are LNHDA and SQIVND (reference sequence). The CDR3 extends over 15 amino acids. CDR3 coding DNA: TGTGCCAGTAGGGGACAGGGTGATGTTGATTCACCCCTCCACTTT. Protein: CASRGQGDVDSPLHF. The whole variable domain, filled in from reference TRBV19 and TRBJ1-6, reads DGGITQSPKYLFRKEGQNVTLSCEQNLNHDAMYWYRQDPGQGLRLIYYSQIVNDFQKGDIAEGYSVSREKKESFPLTVTSAQKNPTAFYLCASRGQGDVDSPLHFGNGTRLTVT.

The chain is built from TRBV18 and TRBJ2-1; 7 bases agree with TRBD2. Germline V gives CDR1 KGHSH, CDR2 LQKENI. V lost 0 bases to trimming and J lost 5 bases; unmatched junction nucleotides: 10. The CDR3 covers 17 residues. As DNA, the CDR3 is TGTGCCAGCTCACCACCGCTCCTAGCGGCTACCCACAATGAGCAGTTCTTC. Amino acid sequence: CASSPPLLAATHNEQFF.

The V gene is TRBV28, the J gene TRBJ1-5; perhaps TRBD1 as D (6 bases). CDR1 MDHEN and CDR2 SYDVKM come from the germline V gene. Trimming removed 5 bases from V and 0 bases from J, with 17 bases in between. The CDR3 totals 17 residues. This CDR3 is CASSLNTGIHSNQPQHF. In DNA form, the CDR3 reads TGTGCCAGCAGTCTTAACACAGGGATACATAGCAATCAGCCCCAGCATTTT.

For the CDR3, the DNA is TGTGCCAGCAATGAGCGGACTAGCCATAATTTTGATACGCAGTATTTT. This translates into CASNERTSHNFDTQYF. This chain uses TRBV6-1 with TRBJ2-3; 8 bases are shared with TRBD2. Germline trimming cut 7 bases from V and 6 bases from J; bases unmatched to any gene: 15. The CDR3 runs to 16 residues. The germline CDR1 and CDR2 sequences are MNHNS and SASEGT.

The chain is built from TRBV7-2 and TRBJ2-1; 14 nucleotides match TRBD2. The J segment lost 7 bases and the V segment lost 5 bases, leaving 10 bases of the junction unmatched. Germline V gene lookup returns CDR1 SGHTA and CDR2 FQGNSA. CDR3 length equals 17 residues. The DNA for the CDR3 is TGTGCCAGCAGCCCTAGACTAGCGGGAGGGCCGGGGAATGAGCAGTTCTTC. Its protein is CASSPRLAGGPGNEQFF.

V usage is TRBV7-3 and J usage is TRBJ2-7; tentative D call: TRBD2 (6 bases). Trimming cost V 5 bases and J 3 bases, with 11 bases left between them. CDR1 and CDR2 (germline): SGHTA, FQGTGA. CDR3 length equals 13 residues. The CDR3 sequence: CASSPGLLYEQYF. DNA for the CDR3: TGTGCCAGCAGCCCGGGACTCCTCTACGAGCAGTACTTC.

Written as DNA, the CDR3 is TGTGCCAGCAGCTTAGCTGGGGCCAACGTCCTGACTTTC. Residues: CASSLAGANVLTF. The chain has TRBV7-9 and TRBJ2-6; D call uncertain. Between the trimmed V and J ends, which lost 0 bases and 3 bases, there was a span of 0 bases. Germline V gene sequence: CDR1 SEHNR, CDR2 FQNEAQ (reference sequence). The CDR3 has 13 amino acids.

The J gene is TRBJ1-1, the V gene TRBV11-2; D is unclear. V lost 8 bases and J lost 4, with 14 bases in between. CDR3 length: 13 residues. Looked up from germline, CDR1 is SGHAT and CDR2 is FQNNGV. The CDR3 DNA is TGTGCCAGCGGACTTGGGAGGGTCACTGAAGCTTTCTTT. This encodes CASGLGRVTEAFF.

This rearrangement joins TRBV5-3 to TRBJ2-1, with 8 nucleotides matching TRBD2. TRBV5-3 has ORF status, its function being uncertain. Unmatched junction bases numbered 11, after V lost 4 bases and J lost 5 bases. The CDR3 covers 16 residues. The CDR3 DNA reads TGTGCCAGAAGCAATCCCGGACTAGCTGCTCACAATGAGCAGTTCTTC. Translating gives CARSNPGLAAHNEQFF.

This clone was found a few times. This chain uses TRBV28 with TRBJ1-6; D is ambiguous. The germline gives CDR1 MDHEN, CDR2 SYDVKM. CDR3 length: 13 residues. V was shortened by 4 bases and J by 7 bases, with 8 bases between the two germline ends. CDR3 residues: CASSYRRNSPLHF. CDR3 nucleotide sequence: TGTGCCAGCAGTTATCGTAGGAATTCACCCCTCCACTTT.

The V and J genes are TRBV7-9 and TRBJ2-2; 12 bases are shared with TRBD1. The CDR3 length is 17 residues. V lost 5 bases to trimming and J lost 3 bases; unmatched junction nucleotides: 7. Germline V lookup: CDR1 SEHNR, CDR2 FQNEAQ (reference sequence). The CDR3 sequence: CASSVTGTGGDTGELFF. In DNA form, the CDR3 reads TGTGCCAGCAGCGTCACCGGGACAGGGGGCGACACCGGGGAGCTGTTTTTT.

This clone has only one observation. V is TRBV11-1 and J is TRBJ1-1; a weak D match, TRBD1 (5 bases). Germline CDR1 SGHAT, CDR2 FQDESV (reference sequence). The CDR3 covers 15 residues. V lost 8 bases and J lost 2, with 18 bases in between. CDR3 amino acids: CASSAAGDGNTEAFF. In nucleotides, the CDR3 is TGTGCCAGCTCCGCCGCGGGGGACGGCAACACTGAAGCTTTCTTT.

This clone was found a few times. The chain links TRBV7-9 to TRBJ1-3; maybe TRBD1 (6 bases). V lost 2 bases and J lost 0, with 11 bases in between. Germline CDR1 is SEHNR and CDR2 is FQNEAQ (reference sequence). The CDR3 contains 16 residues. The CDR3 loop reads CASSLLGRGSGNTIYF. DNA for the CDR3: TGTGCCAGCAGCTTACTGGGCAGGGGCTCTGGAAACACCATATATTTT.

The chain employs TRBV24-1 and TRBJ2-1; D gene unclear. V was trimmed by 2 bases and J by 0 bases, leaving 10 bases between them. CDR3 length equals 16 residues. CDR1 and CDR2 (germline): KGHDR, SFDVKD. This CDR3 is CATSDSRISSYNEQFF. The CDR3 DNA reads TGTGCCACCAGTGATTCCCGGATAAGCTCCTACAATGAGCAGTTCTTC.

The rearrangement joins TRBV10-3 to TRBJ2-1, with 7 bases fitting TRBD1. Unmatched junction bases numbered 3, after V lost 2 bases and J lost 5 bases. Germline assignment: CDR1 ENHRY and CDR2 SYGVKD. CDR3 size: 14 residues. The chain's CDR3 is CAISEGTVNNEQFF. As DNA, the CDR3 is TGTGCCATCAGTGAGGGGACAGTGAACAATGAGCAGTTCTTC.

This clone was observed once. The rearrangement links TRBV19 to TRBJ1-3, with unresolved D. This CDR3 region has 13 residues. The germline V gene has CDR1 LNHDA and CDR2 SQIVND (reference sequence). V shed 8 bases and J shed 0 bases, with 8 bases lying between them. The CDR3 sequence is CASARVSGNTIYF. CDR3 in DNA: TGTGCCAGTGCAAGGGTCTCTGGAAACACCATATATTTT.

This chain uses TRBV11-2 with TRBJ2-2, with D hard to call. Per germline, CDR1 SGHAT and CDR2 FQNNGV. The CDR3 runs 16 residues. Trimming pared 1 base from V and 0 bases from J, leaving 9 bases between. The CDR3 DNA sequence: TGTGCCAGCAGCTTAGTGGTCTTTTCGAACACCGGGGAGCTGTTTTTT. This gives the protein CASSLVVFSNTGELFF.

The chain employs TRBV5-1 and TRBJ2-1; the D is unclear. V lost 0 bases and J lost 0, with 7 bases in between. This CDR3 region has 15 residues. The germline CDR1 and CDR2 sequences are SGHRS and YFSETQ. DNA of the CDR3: TGCGCCAGCAGCTTGGATCCGAGCTCCTACAATGAGCAGTTCTTC. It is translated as CASSLDPSSYNEQFF.

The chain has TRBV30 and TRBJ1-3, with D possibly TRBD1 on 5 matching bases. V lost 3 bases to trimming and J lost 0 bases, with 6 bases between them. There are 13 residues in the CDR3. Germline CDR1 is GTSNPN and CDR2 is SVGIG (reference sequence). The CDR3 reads CAWSGTSGNTIYF. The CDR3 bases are TGTGCCTGGAGCGGGACCTCTGGAAACACCATATATTTT.

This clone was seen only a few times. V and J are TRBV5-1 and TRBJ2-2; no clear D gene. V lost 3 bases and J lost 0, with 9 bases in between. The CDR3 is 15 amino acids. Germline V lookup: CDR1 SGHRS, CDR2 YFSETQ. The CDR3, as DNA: TGCGCCAGCAGCTGGGCAGGTACGAACACCGGGGAGCTGTTTTTT. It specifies CASSWAGTNTGELFF.